This is a list of T cell receptor beta chains from one sample in a study of T cells in Graves' hyperthyroidism and ophthalmopathy. TCRdb called the multiplex PCR reads again in MiXCR, with one record for every CDR3 protein. Counted here are 500,000 to 600,000 distinct CDR3 sequences, around 17% occurring once; the ten biggest clones make up 15% to 20%. Sequencing was done on a sample of blood. The receptors originated from a woman aged 18-29 years with Graves' hyperthyroidism. Each CDR3 is given with its conserved first and last residue. The D gene is left open where the match is weak. Rows give clone size only sometimes, using once, few, many, or a class for an expanded clone.

d_call	v_call	j_call	clone_size	cdr3_nt	cdr3_aa
TRBD1	TRBV6-1	TRBJ1-2	many	TGTGCCAGCAGTGAAACAGGGGGCCCCCTGTATGGCTACACCTTC	CASSETGGPLYGYTF
TRBD2	TRBV6-5	TRBJ2-7	many	TGTGCCAGCAGTTATCTTCTGGCGGGAGCTGCCGAGCAGTACTTC	CASSYLLAGAAEQYF
.	TRBV11-2	TRBJ1-2	many	TGTGCCAGCAGCTTCGGGGGCAGTAGCTATGGCTACACCTTC	CASSFGGSSYGYTF
TRBD1	TRBV28	TRBJ2-7	many	TGTGCCAGCAGTTCGACAGGGATCCCTAACGAGCAGTACTTC	CASSSTGIPNEQYF
TRBD2	TRBV20-1	TRBJ2-3	.	TGCAGTGCTAGACCAGCGGGGGGGTTTGGAGATACGCAGTATTTT	CSARPAGGFGDTQYF
.	TRBV27	TRBJ2-7	many	TGTGCCAGCAGTCTTCGGGGGACGGTGAGCTCCTACGAGCAGTACTTC	CASSLRGTVSSYEQYF
TRBD1	TRBV7-9	TRBJ2-5	.	TGTGCCAGCAGCCGAGGGACAGGAGAGACCCAGTACTTC	CASSRGTGETQYF
.	TRBV7-8	TRBJ2-5	many	TGTGCCAGCAGCTTAGAAGCGGCCGCAGAGACCCAGTACTTC	CASSLEAAAETQYF
.	TRBV7-8	TRBJ1-5	many	TGTGCCAGCAGCTTAAGGCTTGGGTCTGAGGGCGTAGGGCAGCCCCAGCATTTT	CASSLRLGSEGVGQPQHF
TRBD1	TRBV6-5	TRBJ2-7	.	TGTGCCAGCAGTTACGGACAGGGGGCTCCCATCGGGCAGTACTTC	CASSYGQGAPIGQYF